This record looks at one T cell receptor beta chain sequence and its context. Antigen specificity is unknown. The sort gate was single viable CD3+CD4+CD8-CD45RO+ cells for memory CD4+ T cells. The data were taken from a study of memory CD4+ T cells and cytomegalovirus serostatus. Turning to the study itself: This sample comes from healthy Belgian adults, roughly 9 CMV seropositive, 20 to 25 seronegative.

V trimming: 8 bases; J trimming: 5 bases; junction bases outside the gene matches: 5. Germline V gives CDR1 MNHNS, CDR2 SASEGT. CDR3 length equals 15 residues. Study-level points and caveats: Repertoires predicted CMV serostatus with median bootstrapped AUC of around 0.95. CD4+ memory repertoires contained about 40% of the roughly 160 reported CMV TCRbeta sequences.

Per the original methods: After removing out-of-frame reads, around 2,100,000 distinct TCRbeta sequences remained. Clones were sequenced by immunoSEQ multiplex PCR, and TCRdb holds only the in-frame ones, with some missing. That table supplies the V and J calls and clone size; D and trimming were determined from the DNA. Of about 50,000 clones listed, 70% to 85% are singletons. The sample was memory CD4+ T cells from blood. The chain combines TRBV6-1 with TRBJ2-2; 13 bases agree with TRBD2. The sequence was obtained from an adult in good health and CMV-seronegative. The CDR3 region has the DNA TGTGCCAGCTCCCAGGGACTAGCGGGGACCGGGGAGCTGTTTTTT. It encodes CASSQGLAGTGELFF.